Listed below are T cell receptor beta chains from one sample, sequenced in a study of T cell changes during pregnancy in multiple sclerosis. Using immunoSEQ multiplex PCR, the repertoire was profiled, and TCRdb retains in-frame clones only, with some absent. The repertoire holds some 37,000 clones, with about 90% as singletons. Sequences were derived from CD4+ T cells from peripheral blood mononuclear cells, sampled before pregnancy. The receptors come from a female donor with multiple sclerosis, enrolled in a pregnancy study. Each CDR3 is given with its conserved first and last residue. The D gene is left open where the match is weak. A row's size may be missing; if present it is once, few, many or a size class.

cdr3_length	v_call	d_call	j_call	clone_size	cdr3_aa	cdr3_nt
14	TRBV2	TRBD1	TRBJ2-7	.	CASSRDRGPYEQYF	TGTGCCAGCAGCAGGGACAGGGGGCCGTACGAGCAGTACTTC
16	TRBV29-1	TRBD2	TRBJ2-5	.	CSVDRPSGRFGETQYF	TGCAGCGTTGACCGCCCTAGCGGGAGGTTCGGAGAGACCCAGTACTTC
16	TRBV6-4	.	TRBJ2-1	once	CASSIQGLGSYNEQFF	TGTGCCAGCAGTATACAGGGATTAGGCTCCTACAATGAGCAGTTCTTC
11	TRBV5-1	.	TRBJ2-1	.	CASSLGHEQFF	TGCGCCAGCAGCTTGGGGCATGAGCAGTTCTTC
16	TRBV19	TRBD1	TRBJ2-3	.	CASSMSTGGRRDTQYF	TGTGCCAGTAGTATGTCCACAGGGGGCCGTCGAGATACGCAGTATTTT
14	TRBV2	TRBD2	TRBJ2-5	.	CASMGGRSAETQYF	TGTGCCAGCATGGGCGGGAGATCGGCGGAGACCCAGTACTTC
15	TRBV19	TRBD1	TRBJ1-4	.	CASSMADRGGEKLFF	TGTGCCAGTAGTATGGCGGACAGGGGAGGCGAAAAACTGTTTTTT
13	TRBV7-3	.	TRBJ1-2	.	CASSLSREDGYTF	TGTGCCAGCAGCTTATCCAGGGAGGATGGCTACACCTTC
15	TRBV5-4	.	TRBJ2-1	.	CASSLGGSSYNEQFF	TGTGCCAGCAGCTTGGGAGGGAGCTCCTACAATGAGCAGTTCTTC
13	TRBV10-3	.	TRBJ2-5	.	CAISEGGSETQYF	TGTGCCATCAGTGAAGGAGGGAGCGAGACCCAGTACTTC
15	TRBV5-1	.	TRBJ2-2	.	CASSLAVSNTGELFF	TGCGCCAGCAGCTTGGCTGTCAGTAACACCGGGGAGCTGTTTTTT
18	TRBV7-9	.	TRBJ1-2	.	CASSLRQGSLTRNYGYTF	TGTGCCAGCAGCTTAAGGCAGGGAAGCTTGACGCGTAACTATGGCTACACCTTC
13	TRBV2	TRBD1	TRBJ1-1	.	CASSDRTGGATFF	TGTGCCAGCAGTGACCGAACAGGGGGCGCGACTTTCTTT
16	TRBV19	TRBD2	TRBJ2-3	.	CASSIGASGRTDTQYF	TGTGCCAGTAGTATCGGGGCTAGCGGACGCACAGATACGCAGTATTTT
18	TRBV30	.	TRBJ1-1	.	CAWSVRRAFQTRNTEAFF	TGTGCCTGGAGTGTTAGGAGGGCCTTTCAAACCCGGAACACTGAAGCTTTCTTT
15	TRBV7-2	TRBD2	TRBJ2-5	once	CASNSAWGGGETQYF	TGTGCCAGCAACTCAGCCTGGGGGGGAGGAGAGACCCAGTACTTC
14	TRBV7-8	.	TRBJ2-5	.	CASSLGQVKETQYF	TGTGCCAGCAGCTTAGGACAGGTTAAAGAGACCCAGTACTTC
15	TRBV5-1	.	TRBJ2-3	.	CASSYIRAGSDTQYF	TGCGCCAGCAGTTACATACGTGCGGGGTCAGATACGCAGTATTTT
13	TRBV29-1	TRBD1	TRBJ1-2	.	CSVSKVRDSGYTF	TGCAGCGTTAGCAAGGTGAGGGACAGTGGCTACACCTTC
16	TRBV9	.	TRBJ2-1	few	CASSVDVGGPSDEQFF	TGTGCCAGCAGCGTAGACGTGGGAGGCCCTTCGGATGAGCAGTTCTTC
15	TRBV19	.	TRBJ2-1	.	CASGKWAGSDNEQFF	TGTGCCAGTGGGAAGTGGGCGGGATCCGACAATGAGCAGTTCTTC
16	TRBV7-7	TRBD2	TRBJ2-5	.	CASTSGLAGTEETQYF	TGTGCCAGCACTTCCGGACTAGCGGGGACAGAAGAGACCCAGTACTTC